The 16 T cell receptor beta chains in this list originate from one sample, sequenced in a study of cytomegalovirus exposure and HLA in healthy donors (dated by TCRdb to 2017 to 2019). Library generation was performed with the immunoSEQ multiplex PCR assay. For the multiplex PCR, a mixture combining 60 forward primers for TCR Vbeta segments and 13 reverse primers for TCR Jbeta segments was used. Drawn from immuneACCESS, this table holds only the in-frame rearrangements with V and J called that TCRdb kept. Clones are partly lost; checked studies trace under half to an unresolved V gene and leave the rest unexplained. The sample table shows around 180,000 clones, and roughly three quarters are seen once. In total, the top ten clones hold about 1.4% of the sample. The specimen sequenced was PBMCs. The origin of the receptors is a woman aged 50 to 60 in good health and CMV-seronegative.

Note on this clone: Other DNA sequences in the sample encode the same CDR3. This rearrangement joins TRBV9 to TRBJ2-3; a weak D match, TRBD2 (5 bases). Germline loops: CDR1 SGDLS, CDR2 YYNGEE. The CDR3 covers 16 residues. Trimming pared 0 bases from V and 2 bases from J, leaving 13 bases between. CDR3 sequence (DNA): TGTGCCAGCAGCGTAGGGCCTAGCCGCCTCACAGATACGCAGTATTTT. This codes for CASSVGPSRLTDTQYF. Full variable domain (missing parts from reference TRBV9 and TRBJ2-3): DSGVTQTPKHLITATGQRVTLRCSPRSGDLSVYWYQQSLDQGLQFLIQYYNGEERAKGNILERFSAQQFPDLHSELNLSSLELGDSALYFCASSVGPSRLTDTQYFGPGTRLTVL.

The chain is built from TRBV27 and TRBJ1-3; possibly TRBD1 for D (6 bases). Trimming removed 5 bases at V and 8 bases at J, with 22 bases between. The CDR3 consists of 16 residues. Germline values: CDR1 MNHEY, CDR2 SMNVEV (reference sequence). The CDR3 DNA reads TGTGCCAGCAGTCCATCAGGGTCAAACAGGGTGGACACCATATATTTT. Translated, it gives CASSPSGSNRVDTIYF.

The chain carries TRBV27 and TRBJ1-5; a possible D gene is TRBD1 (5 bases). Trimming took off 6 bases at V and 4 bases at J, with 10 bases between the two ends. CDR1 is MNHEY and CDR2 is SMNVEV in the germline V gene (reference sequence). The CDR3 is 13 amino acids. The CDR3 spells CASRGQHNQPQHF. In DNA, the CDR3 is TGTGCCAGCAGAGGACAACATAATCAGCCCCAGCATTTT.

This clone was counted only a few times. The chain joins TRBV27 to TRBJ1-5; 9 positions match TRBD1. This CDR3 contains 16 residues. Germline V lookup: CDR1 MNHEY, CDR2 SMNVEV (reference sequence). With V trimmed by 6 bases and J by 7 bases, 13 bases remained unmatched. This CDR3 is CASRPGGQGPGQPQHF. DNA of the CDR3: TGTGCCAGCAGACCGGGCGGACAGGGGCCAGGACAGCCCCAGCATTTT.

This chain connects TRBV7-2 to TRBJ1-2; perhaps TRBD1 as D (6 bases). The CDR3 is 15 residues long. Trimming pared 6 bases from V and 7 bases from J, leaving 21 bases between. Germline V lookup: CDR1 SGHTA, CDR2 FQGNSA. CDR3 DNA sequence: TGTGCCAGCAGTACCGCCCTTGGGGGGGCGCGTGGCTACACCTTC. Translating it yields CASSTALGGARGYTF. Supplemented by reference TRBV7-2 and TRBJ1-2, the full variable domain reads GAGVSQSPSNKVTEKGKDVELRCDPISGHTALYWYRQSLGQGLEFLIYFQGNSAPDKSGLPSDRFSAERTGGSVSTLTIQRTQQEDSAVYLCASSTALGGARGYTFGSGTRLTVV.

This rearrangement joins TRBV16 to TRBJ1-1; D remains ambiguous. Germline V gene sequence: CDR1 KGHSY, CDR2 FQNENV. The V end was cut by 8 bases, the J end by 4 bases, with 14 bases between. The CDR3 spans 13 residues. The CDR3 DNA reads TGTGCCAGCGCACGAGCGAGGAGCACTGAAGCTTTCTTT. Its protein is CASARARSTEAFF.

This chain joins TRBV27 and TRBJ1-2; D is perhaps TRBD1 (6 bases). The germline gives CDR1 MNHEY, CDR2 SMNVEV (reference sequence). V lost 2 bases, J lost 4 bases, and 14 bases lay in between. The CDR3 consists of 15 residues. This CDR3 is CASSLIQGSFYGYTF. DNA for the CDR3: TGTGCCAGCAGTTTAATACAGGGAAGTTTCTATGGCTACACCTTC.

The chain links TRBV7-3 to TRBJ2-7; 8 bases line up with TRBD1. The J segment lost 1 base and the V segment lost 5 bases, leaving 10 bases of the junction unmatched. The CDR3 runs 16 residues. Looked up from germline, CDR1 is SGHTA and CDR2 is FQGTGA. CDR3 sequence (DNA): TGTGCCAGCAGCACCGGGACAGGACCCTTTTCCTACGAGCAGTACTTC. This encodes CASSTGTGPFSYEQYF. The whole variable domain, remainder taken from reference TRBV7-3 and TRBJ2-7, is GAGVSQTPSNKVTEKGKYVELRCDPISGHTALYWYRQSLGQGPEFLIYFQGTGAADDSGLPNDRFFAVRPEGSVSTLKIQRTERGDSAVYLCASSTGTGPFSYEQYFGPGTRLTVT.

CDR3 coding DNA: TGTGCCAGTAGTATAGGGGACAGGGTGCGAGGGGAGCTGTTTTTT. Its protein is CASSIGDRVRGELFF. This chain uses TRBV19 with TRBJ2-2; 9 nucleotides align to TRBD1. Germline CDR1 LNHDA, CDR2 SQIVND (reference sequence). The CDR3 contains 15 residues. Trimming removed 1 base from V and 8 bases from J; junction bases left unmatched: 5.

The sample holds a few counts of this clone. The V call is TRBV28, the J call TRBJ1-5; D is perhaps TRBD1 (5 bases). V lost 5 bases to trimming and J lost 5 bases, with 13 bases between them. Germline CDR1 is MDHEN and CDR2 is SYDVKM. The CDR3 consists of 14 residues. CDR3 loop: CASSQTGNHQPQHF. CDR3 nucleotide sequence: TGTGCCAGCAGTCAAACAGGAAATCATCAGCCCCAGCATTTT. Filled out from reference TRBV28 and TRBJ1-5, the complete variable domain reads DVKVTQSSRYLVKRTGEKVFLECVQDMDHENMFWYRQDPGLGLRLIYFSYDVKMKEKGDIPEGYSVSREKKERFSLILESASTNQTSMYLCASSQTGNHQPQHFGDGTRLSIL.

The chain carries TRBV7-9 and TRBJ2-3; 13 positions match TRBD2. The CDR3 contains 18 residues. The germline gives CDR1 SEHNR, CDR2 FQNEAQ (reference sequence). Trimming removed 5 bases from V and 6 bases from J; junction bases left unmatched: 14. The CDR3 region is CASSPYPTSGRTSDTQYF. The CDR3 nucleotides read TGTGCCAGCAGCCCTTACCCGACTAGCGGGAGGACCTCTGATACGCAGTATTTT.

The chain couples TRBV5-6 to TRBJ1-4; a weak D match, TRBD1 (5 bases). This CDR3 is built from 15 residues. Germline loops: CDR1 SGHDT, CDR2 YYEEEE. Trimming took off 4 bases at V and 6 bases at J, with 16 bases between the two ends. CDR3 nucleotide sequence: TGTGCCAGCAGCCCGGGATGGGGGGTGGATGAAAAACTGTTTTTT. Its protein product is CASSPGWGVDEKLFF.

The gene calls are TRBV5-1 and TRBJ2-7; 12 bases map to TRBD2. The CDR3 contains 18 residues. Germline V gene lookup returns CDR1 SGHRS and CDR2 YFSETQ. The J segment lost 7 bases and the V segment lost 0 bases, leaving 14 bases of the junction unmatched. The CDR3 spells CASSLDGGLAGRLREQYF. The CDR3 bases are TGCGCCAGCAGCTTGGACGGGGGACTAGCGGGCCGCCTTAGAGAGCAGTACTTC.

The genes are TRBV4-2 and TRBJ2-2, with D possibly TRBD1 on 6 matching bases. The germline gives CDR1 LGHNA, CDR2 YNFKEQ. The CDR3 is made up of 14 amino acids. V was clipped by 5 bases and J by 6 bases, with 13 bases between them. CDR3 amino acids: CASSLEGVPGELFF. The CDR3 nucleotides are TGTGCCAGCAGCTTAGAGGGGGTTCCCGGGGAGCTGTTTTTT.

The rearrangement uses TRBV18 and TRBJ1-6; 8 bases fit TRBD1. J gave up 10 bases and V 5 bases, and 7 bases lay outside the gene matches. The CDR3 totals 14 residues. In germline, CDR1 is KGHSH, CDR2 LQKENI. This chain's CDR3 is CASSSDRVGSPLHF. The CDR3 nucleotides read TGTGCCAGCTCATCGGACAGGGTCGGGTCACCCCTCCACTTT.

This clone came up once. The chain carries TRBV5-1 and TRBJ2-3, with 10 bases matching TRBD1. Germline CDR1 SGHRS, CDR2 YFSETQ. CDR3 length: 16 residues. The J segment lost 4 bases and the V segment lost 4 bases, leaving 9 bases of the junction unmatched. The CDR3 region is CASSLVGGTGADTQYF. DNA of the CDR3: TGCGCCAGCAGCCTTGTCGGCGGGACAGGGGCAGATACGCAGTATTTT.